This T cell receptor (beta chain) was sequenced during a study of blood T cells in healthy people across ages. Overall study findings and caveats: There were more naive CD4+ cells and higher diversity in long-lived donors than in aged donors.

Ranging in age from about 6 to 100, the donors were healthy Caucasian individuals from Russia. Isolated PBMCs totaled at least 7 million in each sample. As for this clonotype: Its antigen is currently unknown.

With a J-beta primer mix and a sample-barcoded 5' primer, a second PCR ran about 7 to 12 cycles. From the 5' RACE reads, TCRdb called clonotypes with MiXCR, one entry per CDR3 protein. The repertoire has roughly 800,000 distinct CDR3 sequences, over 45% of them found once; the top ten carry around 22%. The TCR originated in a man in his thirties or forties in good health. The sample taken for sequencing was blood.

The CDR3 is CASSLVPWRAFF. As DNA, the CDR3 is TGCGCCAGCAGCTTGGTCCCGTGGCGGGCTTTCTTT. This chain joins TRBV5-1 and TRBJ1-1; D ambiguous. Trimming stripped 0 bases from V and 11 bases from J, with 11 bases between. The CDR3 consists of 12 residues. CDR1 and CDR2 (germline): SGHRS, YFSETQ. The full variable domain, its missing parts supplied by reference TRBV5-1 and TRBJ1-1, is KAGVTQTPRYLIKTRGQQVTLSCSPISGHRSVSWYQQTPGQGLQFLFEYFSETQRNKGNFPGRFSGRQFSNSRSEMNVSTLELGDSALYLCASSLVPWRAFFGQGTRLTVV.